This TCR beta chain was documented in a study of blood T cell repertoires in COVID-19. On the study more broadly: COVID-19 samples, acute and convalescent, were from the United States, Italy and Spain. Sources were T cells, B-cell-depleted T cells, or PBMCs; the material itself was cDNA or gDNA.

Germline V gene sequence: CDR1 KGHSH, CDR2 LQKENI. Between the trimmed V and J ends, which lost 5 bases and 10 bases, there was a span of 20 bases. This CDR3 is 14 amino acids long. Sequencing was performed with immunoSEQ multiplex PCR; in TCRdb, only in-frame clones are kept and a portion is missing. This sample carries about 350,000 clones, more than 70% of them seen once, and the ten largest clones take over 3.5%. Recruited during active infection, patients (from Seattle) were subsequently followed longitudinally. The sequence was collected from a woman aged 55 to 70 with COVID-19, enrolled during active disease. Sequencing input: peripheral blood. The rearrangement links TRBV18 to TRBJ1-1; D may be TRBD1 (5 bases). CDR3 nucleotides: TGTGCCAGCTCAAGGGGAGGGCCCCAGAGGGTAGCTTTCTTT. This sequence encodes CASSRGGPQRVAFF.